One TCR beta chain is described in this entry. This sample is part of a study of blood T cell repertoires in COVID-19. The CDR3 length is 13 residues. From germline, CDR1 is ENHRY and CDR2 SYGVKD. The V segment lost 10 bases and the J segment 8 bases; nucleotides outside the gene matches: 9. Assay: immunoSEQ multiplex PCR; the TCRdb copy retains only in-frame clones and omits some. There are roughly 240,000 clones in the sample; 87% occur only once, and just over 2.5% lies in the top ten. The V and J genes are TRBV10-3 and TRBJ2-1; 9 nucleotides align to TRBD2. This receptor was taken from a young woman with acute COVID-19. What was sequenced was PBMCs or T cells enriched from blood (not recorded which). The CDR3 DNA follows: TGTGCCACGAGCGGGGGGCTCGTCGATGAGCAGTTCTTC. It yields the protein CATSGGLVDEQFF.